Sequencing of this TCR beta chain was carried out in a study of graft-versus-host responses after intestinal transplantation. Background on the study: Transplantation in recipients was multivisceral, liver-intestinal, or isolated intestinal. Tacrolimus plus steroids were given to all recipients for about 3 years, preceded by anti-thymocyte globulin induction. Overall study results and limits: Early post-transplant HvG declines tracked with peak circulating GvH clone levels.

Libraries were prepared by immunoSEQ multiplex PCR; TCRdb keeps only in-frame clonotypes and omits some of them. The sample contains 65,000 to 85,000 clones, roughly 84% of which appear only once. For this clone: Its antigen is not known.

Per the germline V gene, CDR1 is MNHEY and CDR2 is SVGAGI. V lost 4 bases and J lost 4, with 10 bases in between. This CDR3 has 14 amino acids. This clonotype was sampled from a human donor who was the organ donor for an intestinal transplant. The chain employs TRBV6-5 and TRBJ2-2; D is possibly TRBD1 or TRBD2 (6 bases each). Sample: unstimulated CD8+ T cells sorted from spleen or lymph node cells, taken before transplant. DNA for the CDR3: TGTGCCAGCAGTTCGGGGGCGGTCACCGGGGAGCTGTTTTTT. Its protein is CASSSGAVTGELFF.